This paragraph covers one T cell receptor beta chain sequence. Its antigen has not been determined. Base qualities are not recorded, but no much larger clone differs from it by a single base. CDR1 and CDR2 (LNHDA, SQIVND) derive from the germline V gene (reference sequence). Its CDR3 holds 14 amino acids, cysteine through phenylalanine. Just CDR3 DNA is preserved here, 42 bases in frame from base 1. V was cut back by 3 bases and J by 0 bases, leaving a gap of 8 bases between them. High-throughput TCR beta sequencing profiled peripheral blood CD8+ and CD4+ T cells from healthy donors, Susac syndrome patients and multiple sclerosis patients. The healthy donors served as controls matched for age and sex. CD8+ TEMRA cells were enriched by FACS, while bulk CD8+ and CD4+ T cells were purified by magnetic negative isolation. Blood was collected in EDTA tubes and processed within 24 hours, with PBMCs isolated through density gradient centrifugation. PBMCs intended for TCR sequencing were cryopreserved in liquid nitrogen and were subsequently thawed in a 37 degrees C water bath. The sorted or isolated CD4+, CD8+ and CD8+ TEMRA cells reached a purity of at least 90%.

RNA was extracted using the RNeasy kit, and about 0.45 to 1 ug of the RNA was reverse transcribed with random hexamers. The immunoSEQ multiplex PCR assay, covering 54 Vbeta and 13 Jbeta segments, was used to amplify TCR beta CDR3 regions. PCR amplification bias was corrected by using a synthetic template baseline for primer optimization and computational correction. The paper's data handling went like this. Reads were annotated to V, D and J genes per IMGT and analyzed with immunoSEQ Analyzer, keeping only productive sequences. Clonality was computed as one minus Shannon entropy normalized by log2 of the number of productive unique sequences. For each patient and control, public and private clones were evaluated within the 100 most prevalent clones. Clones were defined as Susac-specific when absent from the healthy and MS cohorts, from about 1,100 published viral clones and from other ImmuneACCESS disease sequences. TCRdb's own reprocessing of the public reads used fastp at Q25 and MiXCR and kept productive beta chains. Each entry merges the rows of one CDR3 protein and shows their most common DNA and genes. TCRdb, not the original authors, processed these V and J calls. This sample lists 150,000 or so distinct CDR3 sequences; 92% were detected once. Clones ranked in the top ten supply approximately 0.082% of the sample.

This sample was included in a study of CD8 T cells in Susac syndrome (dated by TCRdb to 2018 to 2020). At the level of the whole study: Whether CD8+ T cell activation and differentiation in Susac syndrome was antigen driven was tested using repertoire sequencing. Broad study findings and their caveats: The number of individuals in the TCR sequencing and HLA analysis was recognized as being relatively small.

The source material was CD4+ T cells from PBMCs. This sequence uses TRBV19 and TRBJ1-1, with the D gene not confidently named. This sequence was found in a human donor in good health. The encoded CDR3 is CASSIKTMNTEAFF. Read as DNA, the sequence is TGTGCCAGTAGTATCAAGACCATGAACACTGAAGCTTTCTTT.